The 20 T cell receptor beta chains listed next were all sequenced from one sample in a study of regulatory T cells in long-lasting Graves disease. Researchers made TCR beta libraries by using iRepertoire HTBI primers and running Arm-PCR on CDR3 regions. TCRdb fed the multiplex PCR reads into MiXCR, producing one record per CDR3 protein. Found here are about 470,000 distinct CDR3 sequences, just under 15% of them singletons; the top ten hold 16%. Documented time point: newly diagnosed GD, antithyroid drugs for less than 3 months. PBMC RNA served as the TCR library source. The sample was also linked to a second study, of T cells in Graves' hyperthyroidism and ophthalmopathy.

The sample consisted of peripheral blood mononuclear cells (PBMCs), taken at new diagnosis, from a patient treated with antithyroid drugs. These receptors were collected from a woman in her 30s with Graves disease.

This clonotype came up a few times. The chain recombines TRBV30 with TRBJ2-2; 8 bases are shared with TRBD2. V lost 1 base, J lost 1 base, and 5 bases stayed unmatched. This CDR3 has 16 amino acids. Germline V lookup: CDR1 GTSNPN, CDR2 SVGIG (reference sequence). The CDR3 protein is CAWSGIAGLNTGELFF. CDR3 nucleotides: TGTGCCTGGAGTGGGATAGCGGGGTTGAACACCGGGGAGCTGTTTTTT.

The chain joins TRBV6-1 to TRBJ2-5, with D perhaps matching TRBD1 (7 bases). Germline assignment: CDR1 MNHNS and CDR2 SASEGT. V gave up 6 bases and J gave up 3 bases, with 11 bases separating them. CDR3 length equals 13 residues. The CDR3: CASRRRGEETQYF. CDR3 DNA: TGTGCCAGCAGGCGCAGGGGGGAAGAGACCCAGTACTTC.

This clonotype was counted a few times. The V and J genes are TRBV20-1 and TRBJ2-7; 11 nucleotides agree with TRBD2. This CDR3 is 15 amino acids long. Trimming at V came to 6 bases and at J to 1 base, leaving 8 bases not matched to a gene. Looked up from germline, CDR1 is DFQATT and CDR2 is SNEGSKA (reference sequence). CDR3 region: CSARRGTSGSYEQYF. The CDR3 nucleotides are TGCAGTGCCAGACGAGGGACTAGCGGTTCCTACGAGCAGTACTTC.

This clonotype was picked up many times. This sequence joins TRBV6-2 or TRBV6-3 and TRBJ2-7, with no clear D. This CDR3 spans 14 amino acids. Deletions cut 2 bases from V and 7 bases from J, with 15 bases between. Germline V gives CDR1 MNHEY, CDR2 SVGEGT. The CDR3 loop reads CASSYAGVVVEQYF. The DNA for the CDR3 is TGTGCCAGCAGTTACGCAGGAGTGGTGGTTGAGCAGTACTTC.

At least ten counts were recorded for this clonotype. CDR3 residues: CAWSVRETLQRHYGYTF. The CDR3 DNA sequence: TGTGCCTGGAGTGTACGGGAAACCTTACAGAGACACTATGGCTACACCTTC. V gene TRBV30 combines with J gene TRBJ1-2, with no clear D. Trimming left V 0 bases short and J 3 bases short, with 20 bases between. The CDR3 runs 17 residues. Germline V gene data show CDR1 as GTSNPN and CDR2 as SVGIG (reference sequence).

In its sample, this clonotype was seen many times. The chain has TRBV20-1 and TRBJ2-1; D uncertain. Trimming removed 3 bases at V and 9 bases at J, with 15 bases between. CDR1 is DFQATT and CDR2 is SNEGSKA in the germline V gene (reference sequence). CDR3 length: 13 residues. The CDR3 loop reads CSASLSATPEQFF. DNA of the CDR3: TGCAGTGCTAGTTTGTCAGCGACCCCTGAGCAGTTCTTC.

This clonotype was detected ten times or more. The gene calls are TRBV7-3 and TRBJ2-5; the match to TRBD2 covers 8 bases. The V and J ends lost 6 bases and 4 bases, in that order; junction bases with no gene match: 4. The CDR3 consists of 13 residues. Germline V gives CDR1 SGHTA, CDR2 FQGTGA. The CDR3 bases are TGTGCCAGCAGTTCCAGCGGGAGAGAGACCCAGTACTTC. Translated, it gives CASSSSGRETQYF. The full variable domain, its missing parts supplied by reference TRBV7-3 and TRBJ2-5, is GAGVSQTPSNKVTEKGKYVELRCDPISGHTALYWYRQSLGQGPEFLIYFQGTGAADDSGLPNDRFFAVRPEGSVSTLKIQRTERGDSAVYLCASSSSGRETQYFGPGTRLLVL.

This clonotype was counted ten times or more. This chain joins TRBV11-2 and TRBJ2-1, with 10 nucleotides matching TRBD2. Germline V CDR1 and CDR2: SGHAT, FQNNGV. The V segment lost 6 bases and the J segment 6 bases; nucleotides outside the gene matches: 8. The CDR3 extends over 15 amino acids. The CDR3 region is CASRPLAGETNEQFF. Here the CDR3 DNA reads TGTGCCAGCAGGCCCCTAGCGGGAGAAACCAATGAGCAGTTCTTC.

This sequence joins TRBV19 and TRBJ1-2; a possible D gene is TRBD1 (5 bases). This CDR3 region has 14 residues. Between the trimmed V and J ends, which lost 11 bases and 0 bases, there was a span of 16 bases. The germline V gene encodes CDR1 LNHDA and CDR2 SQIVND (reference sequence). CDR3 sequence (DNA): TGTGCCTCACAGTCGACAGTTACTAACTATGGCTACACCTTC. Its translation is CASQSTVTNYGYTF. The complete variable domain, with remaining parts taken from reference TRBV19 and TRBJ1-2, reads DGGITQSPKYLFRKEGQNVTLSCEQNLNHDAMYWYRQDPGQGLRLIYYSQIVNDFQKGDIAEGYSVSREKKESFPLTVTSAQKNPTAFYLCASQSTVTNYGYTFGSGTRLTVV.

This clonotype was recorded at least ten times. The chain carries TRBV24-1 and TRBJ1-1, with no clear D. The CDR3 is 11 residues long. The V end lost 4 bases, the J end lost 9 bases, and 8 bases lay between the germline ends. The germline gives CDR1 KGHDR, CDR2 SFDVKD. This CDR3 is CATSDPNQAFF. CDR3 DNA: TGTGCCACCAGTGACCCGAATCAAGCTTTCTTT.

The genes are TRBV20-1 and TRBJ2-1; TRBD2 agrees at 11 bases. This CDR3 contains 16 residues. The germline gives CDR1 DFQATT, CDR2 SNEGSKA (reference sequence). V trimming: 5 bases; J trimming: 6 bases; junction bases outside the gene matches: 12. The CDR3 loop is CSAEGGLAGGFNEQFF. For the CDR3, the DNA is TGCAGTGCTGAGGGGGGGCTAGCGGGAGGCTTCAATGAGCAGTTCTTC.

This chain links TRBV20-1 with TRBJ1-2; no definite D call. Looked up from germline, CDR1 is DFQATT and CDR2 is SNEGSKA (reference sequence). V lost 3 bases to trimming and J lost 8 bases, with 10 bases between them. The CDR3 is 11 residues long. The CDR3 bases are TGCAGTGCTAGGAACGGATACGGCTACACCTTC. This translates into CSARNGYGYTF.

About this clonotype: A read error may explain this, as a much larger clone is one base away. V gene TRBV29-1 combines with J gene TRBJ2-7; D remains ambiguous. The CDR3 has 14 amino acids. The V gene lost 0 bases and the J gene lost 6 bases, with 15 bases spanning the gap. Germline V CDR1 and CDR2: SQVTM, ANQGSEA. The CDR3 DNA reads TGCAGCGTTGAAGACACATCCAGTCTCGGCGAGCAGTACTTC. It translates to CSVEDTSSLGEQYF.

This clonotype has just a few counts. This sequence joins TRBV10-2 and TRBJ1-5; D gene ambiguous. Trimming pared 3 bases from V and 4 bases from J, leaving 4 bases between. The CDR3 covers 12 residues. Germline V gene lookup returns CDR1 WSHSY and CDR2 SAAADI. Here the CDR3 DNA reads TGCGCCAGCAGTGACTGGAATCAGCCCCAGCATTTT. Translation: CASSDWNQPQHF.

This clonotype turned up a few times. One end of the junction varies from germline; a read error may be responsible. V and J are TRBV6-9 and TRBJ2-1; D perhaps matches TRBD1 (5 bases). The CDR3 covers 14 residues. CDR1 and CDR2 (germline): MNHGY, SVAAGI. This CDR3 reads CASSYDTGYNEQFF. The DNA for the CDR3 is TGTGCCAGCAGTTACGATACAGGATACAATGAACAGTTCTTC.

This clonotype was observed a few times. The chain couples TRBV29-1 to TRBJ1-1; 12 nucleotides line up with TRBD1. The CDR3 loop spans 14 amino acids. Germline V gene data show CDR1 as SQVTM and CDR2 as ANQGSEA. The ends lost 8 bases at V and 4 bases at J; junction bases unmatched: 8. The DNA of the CDR3 is TGCAGCTCTTCCGGGACAGGGGGCTTCACTGAAGCTTTCTTT. Its translation: CSSSGTGGFTEAFF. Full variable domain (missing parts from reference TRBV29-1 and TRBJ1-1): SAVISQKPSRDICQRGTSLTIQCQVDSQVTMMFWYRQQPGQSLTLIATANQGSEATYESGFVIDKFPISRPNLTFSTLTVSNMSPEDSSIYLCSSSGTGGFTEAFFGQGTRLTVV.

Regarding this clonotype: A much larger clone differs by one base, so this may be a read error. The chain uses TRBV6-2 or TRBV6-3 and TRBJ1-1; D is unclear. Germline CDR1 reads MNHEY; CDR2 reads SVGEGT. The CDR3 totals 13 residues. Trimming cost V 7 bases and J 3 bases, with 12 bases left between them. The CDR3 spells CASIVALDTEAFF. Written as DNA, the CDR3 is TGTGCCAGCATTGTGGCCTTGGACACTGAAGCTTTCTTT.

The chain employs TRBV6-4 and TRBJ2-3; 7 bases map to TRBD2. This CDR3 has 15 amino acids. J lost 2 bases, V lost 8 bases, and 10 bases had no gene match. Germline V gene sequence: CDR1 MRHNA, CDR2 SNTAGT. The CDR3 bases are TGTGCCAGCGGGGGGGACGTGACAGACACAGATACGCAGTATTTT. As protein: CASGGDVTDTDTQYF.

The chain couples TRBV6-5 to TRBJ2-7; no clear D. The germline V and J ends were trimmed by 0 bases and 3 bases, with 12 bases remaining between them. The CDR3 has 15 residues. Germline values: CDR1 MNHEY, CDR2 SVGAGI. CDR3 sequence reads: CASSYSSRLNYEQYF. Here the CDR3 DNA reads TGTGCCAGCAGTTACTCGAGTAGGCTGAACTACGAGCAGTACTTC.

The table lists this clonotype with many counts. The chain links TRBV20-1 to TRBJ2-7; 13 bases agree with TRBD2. CDR1 and CDR2 from the germline V gene are DFQATT and SNEGSKA (reference sequence). CDR3 size: 15 residues. The J segment lost 4 bases and the V segment lost 5 bases, leaving 8 bases of the junction unmatched. The CDR3 DNA reads TGCAGTGCTGATCGGACTAGCGGGAGTTCATACGAGCAGTACTTC. Translation: CSADRTSGSSYEQYF.